What follows are 25 T cell receptor beta chains derived from one specimen sequenced in a study of T cells in localized non-small cell lung cancer. The assay was immunoSEQ multiplex PCR, and TCRdb's table has in-frame clones only and misses some. The sample lists fewer than 3,500 clones; around 22% were seen once. Material: lung tumor tissue, obtained before any cancer treatment. These receptor sequences come from a female donor older than 55 with stage I lung adenocarcinoma.

In this sample, this clone turned up a few times. This sequence joins TRBV11-3 and TRBJ2-5, with 9 bases that match TRBD2. The CDR3 runs to 15 residues. The V gene end was trimmed by 4 bases and the J gene end by 5 bases; junction bases not matched to a gene: 8. Germline CDR1 reads SGHNT; CDR2 reads YENEEA. CDR3 region: CASSSRRGGRETQYF. CDR3 sequence (DNA): TGTGCCAGCAGCTCAAGGCGGGGGGGAAGGGAGACCCAGTACTTC.

The rearrangement uses TRBV19 and TRBJ2-7; possible D gene TRBD2, 6 bases. CDR1 LNHDA and CDR2 SQIVND come from the germline V gene (reference sequence). This CDR3 is built from 14 residues. V lost 5 bases to trimming and J lost 3 bases, with 14 bases between them. The CDR3 is CASSPRLSGYEQYF. CDR3 nucleotides: TGTGCCAGTAGTCCCCGACTTAGCGGCTACGAGCAGTACTTC.

This clone was picked up a small number of times. The rearrangement joins TRBV19 to TRBJ1-4; TRBD1 matches at 7 bases. The CDR3 contains 12 residues. Germline V gene data show CDR1 as LNHDA and CDR2 as SQIVND (reference sequence). After removal of 7 bases from V and 7 bases from J, the junction contained 3 bases not matched to a gene. The CDR3 sequence is CASNDRVEKLFF. The CDR3 DNA reads TGTGCCAGTAACGACAGGGTTGAAAAACTGTTTTTT.

The chain couples TRBV19 to TRBJ1-2; D ambiguous. Looked up from germline, CDR1 is LNHDA and CDR2 is SQIVND (reference sequence). The CDR3 runs to 15 residues. The V end was cut by 0 bases, the J end by 4 bases, with 12 bases between. CDR3 amino acids: CASSIEAGDAYGYTF. The CDR3 DNA follows: TGTGCCAGTAGTATAGAGGCGGGTGACGCCTATGGCTACACCTTC. The whole variable domain, remainder taken from reference TRBV19 and TRBJ1-2, is DGGITQSPKYLFRKEGQNVTLSCEQNLNHDAMYWYRQDPGQGLRLIYYSQIVNDFQKGDIAEGYSVSREKKESFPLTVTSAQKNPTAFYLCASSIEAGDAYGYTFGSGTRLTVV.

This clone was observed a handful of times. V is TRBV28 and J is TRBJ2-7; 15 nucleotides match TRBD2. CDR1 and CDR2 from the germline V gene are MDHEN and SYDVKM. The CDR3 runs 17 residues. Losses at the gene ends were 6 bases for V and 3 bases for J; bases not matched to a gene: 9. CDR3 sequence (DNA): TGTGCCAGCAGACATGGACTAGCGGGAGGGCCCAACTACGAGCAGTACTTC. Translated: CASRHGLAGGPNYEQYF.

V gene TRBV19 combines with J gene TRBJ1-1; D possibly corresponds to TRBD1 (5 bases). V was trimmed by 3 bases and J by 6 bases, leaving 17 bases between them. The CDR3 sequence is 15 residues long. Germline V gives CDR1 LNHDA, CDR2 SQIVND (reference sequence). The CDR3 loop is CASSMGPGGRAEAFF. Written as DNA, the CDR3 is TGTGCCAGTAGTATGGGACCGGGGGGTAGGGCTGAAGCTTTCTTT.

This chain uses TRBV9 with TRBJ1-2; D is unresolved. Trimming removed 5 bases at V and 2 bases at J, with 10 bases between. The CDR3 loop spans 13 amino acids. CDR1 SGDLS and CDR2 YYNGEE come from the germline V gene. The CDR3, as DNA: TGTGCCAGCAGTGGAAAGGCCAACTATGGCTACACCTTC. It yields the protein CASSGKANYGYTF. The whole variable domain, filled in from reference TRBV9 and TRBJ1-2, reads DSGVTQTPKHLITATGQRVTLRCSPRSGDLSVYWYQQSLDQGLQFLIQYYNGEERAKGNILERFSAQQFPDLHSELNLSSLELGDSALYFCASSGKANYGYTFGSGTRLTVV.

The chain has TRBV11-3 and TRBJ2-7, with TRBD1 identical over 12 bases. The CDR3 is 17 residues long. Germline V gives CDR1 SGHNT, CDR2 YENEEA. The J segment lost 7 bases and the V segment lost 2 bases, leaving 12 bases of the junction unmatched. The CDR3 bases are TGTGCCAGCAGCTTACGTACGACGGGACAGGGGGCTTTAGAGCAGTACTTC. Translation: CASSLRTTGQGALEQYF.

This rearrangement joins TRBV19 to TRBJ2-2, with D perhaps matching TRBD2 (5 bases). V lost 3 bases to trimming and J lost 1 base, with 12 bases between them. Germline assignment: CDR1 LNHDA and CDR2 SQIVND (reference sequence). This CDR3 has 16 residues. The CDR3 spells CASSILRTENTGELFF. In nucleotides, the CDR3 is TGTGCCAGTAGTATCCTCAGGACTGAGAACACCGGGGAGCTGTTTTTT.

This sequence joins TRBV5-1 and TRBJ1-1; D gene unclear. Germline loops: CDR1 SGHRS, CDR2 YFSETQ. With 0 bases removed from V and 1 base from J, the gap between germline ends came to 10 bases. The CDR3 sequence is 15 residues long. The CDR3 bases are TGCGCCAGCAGCTTGGGAGGAAACGAGAACACTGAAGCTTTCTTT. Translated: CASSLGGNENTEAFF.

The chain uses TRBV18 and TRBJ1-1; D is unresolved. Trimming took off 0 bases at V and 0 bases at J, with 8 bases between the two ends. Germline V gene data show CDR1 as KGHSH and CDR2 as LQKENI. The CDR3 is 15 amino acids. CDR3 DNA sequence: TGTGCCAGCTCACCACCGGAGAATATGAACACTGAAGCTTTCTTT. It codes for CASSPPENMNTEAFF.

The genes are TRBV6-8 and TRBJ2-7, with 8 positions matching TRBD1. Germline V gives CDR1 MNHGY, CDR2 SAAAGT. J gave up 3 bases and V 8 bases, and 6 bases lay outside the gene matches. The CDR3 spans 13 residues. The CDR3 nucleotides are TGTGCCAGCCGGACAGGGAGTATCTACGAGCAGTACTTC. It yields the protein CASRTGSIYEQYF.

V and J are TRBV6-8 and TRBJ2-3; D is unclear. With 7 bases removed from V and 0 bases from J, the gap between germline ends came to 20 bases. The CDR3 is 17 amino acids. Germline CDR1 is MNHGY and CDR2 is SAAAGT. The CDR3 bases are TGTGCCAGCATTCGCCCGATCAGCCCGGTTAGCACAGATACGCAGTATTTT. Protein: CASIRPISPVSTDTQYF.

This clone came up a few times. This sequence joins TRBV18 and TRBJ2-7, with 8 nucleotides matching TRBD2. CDR1 is KGHSH, CDR2 LQKENI, per germline. The CDR3 has 14 residues. After removal of 6 bases from V and 7 bases from J, the junction contained 11 bases not matched to a gene. Written as DNA, the CDR3 is TGTGCCAGCTCCCCGATTAGCGGGACCGATGAGCAGTACTTC. It encodes CASSPISGTDEQYF.

V gene TRBV10-2 combines with J gene TRBJ1-4, with unresolved D. The germline gives CDR1 WSHSY, CDR2 SAAADI. V gave up 6 bases and J gave up 4 bases, with 12 bases separating them. This CDR3 spans 14 amino acids. The DNA of the CDR3 is TGCGCCAGCAGCCTCTCCGGGATTAATGAAAAACTGTTTTTT. It yields the protein CASSLSGINEKLFF.

This clone was observed a handful of times. This rearrangement joins TRBV19 to TRBJ2-3; D unresolved. This CDR3 has 14 amino acids. The germline V gene has CDR1 LNHDA and CDR2 SQIVND (reference sequence). V shed 3 bases and J shed 8 bases, with 15 bases lying between them. The CDR3 is CASSIRLTRGTQYF. DNA of the CDR3: TGTGCCAGTAGTATCCGGCTCACACGAGGTACGCAGTATTTT. Full variable domain (remainder filled in from reference TRBV19 and TRBJ2-3): DGGITQSPKYLFRKEGQNVTLSCEQNLNHDAMYWYRQDPGQGLRLIYYSQIVNDFQKGDIAEGYSVSREKKESFPLTVTSAQKNPTAFYLCASSIRLTRGTQYFGPGTRLTVL.

This clone came up a few times. The chain joins TRBV1 to TRBJ1-5; the table's D call of TRBD1 was not tested on the DNA. TRBV1 is listed as a pseudogene. The CDR3 has 17 residues. CDR3 sequence (DNA): TGCGCCAGCAGCCTCACGACAGGGGCCAGTGGCAATCAGCCCCAGCATTTT. Its translation: CASSLTTGASGNQPQHF.

The chain combines TRBV9 with TRBJ2-2; D is undetermined. V dropped 4 bases and J dropped 5 bases, with 6 bases sitting between them. CDR3 size: 12 residues. Germline V gives CDR1 SGDLS, CDR2 YYNGEE. In DNA form, the CDR3 reads TGTGCCAGCAGCCCCCAGACCGGGGAGCTGTTTTTT. It codes for CASSPQTGELFF.

The chain has TRBV6-8 and TRBJ1-3; D is ambiguous. The CDR3 is 16 residues long. Trimming removed 0 bases at V and 1 base at J, with 10 bases between. In germline, CDR1 is MNHGY, CDR2 SAAAGT. The CDR3 is CASSYSLVSSGNTIYF. The CDR3 DNA follows: TGTGCCAGCAGTTACTCGCTAGTGTCTTCTGGAAACACCATATATTTT.

This rearrangement joins TRBV11-3 to TRBJ2-7; D could derive from TRBD1 or TRBD2 (5 bases each). Germline CDR1 SGHNT, CDR2 YENEEA. Trimming shortened V by 5 bases and J by 5 bases, and 19 bases separated the two germline ends. The CDR3 runs 15 residues. CDR3 residues: CASSPTDPGNHEQYF. CDR3 DNA: TGTGCCAGCAGCCCGACAGATCCCGGGAACCACGAGCAGTACTTC.

V and J are TRBV6-8 and TRBJ2-2, with D tentatively TRBD1 (6 bases). Trimming removed 6 bases at V and 7 bases at J, with 15 bases between. Germline V gene data show CDR1 as MNHGY and CDR2 as SAAAGT. The CDR3 spans 14 residues. The chain's CDR3 is CASRSTGVGGELFF. DNA for the CDR3: TGTGCCAGCAGGTCGACAGGCGTCGGCGGGGAGCTGTTTTTT.

This sequence joins TRBV28 and TRBJ2-5; TRBD2 matches at 16 bases. V shed 7 bases, J shed 5 bases, and the junction held 10 bases outside the gene matches. This CDR3 has 17 residues. Germline V gives CDR1 MDHEN, CDR2 SYDVKM. The CDR3 sequence is CASNKGTSGRERETQYF. CDR3 coding DNA: TGTGCCAGCAACAAGGGGACTAGCGGGAGGGAAAGGGAGACCCAGTACTTC.

The J gene is TRBJ1-1, the V gene TRBV5-1; TRBD1 matches at 7 bases. CDR3 length: 15 residues. After removal of 3 bases from V and 5 bases from J, the junction contained 10 bases not matched to a gene. Germline lookup yields CDR1 SGHRS and CDR2 YFSETQ. CDR3 coding DNA: TGCGCCAGCAGCTATAAATTAACAGGGGTAACTGAAGCTTTCTTT. Protein: CASSYKLTGVTEAFF.

A few counts support this clone. The rearrangement uses TRBV6-8 and TRBJ1-1; no clear D. V was shortened by 4 bases and J by 1 base, with 10 bases between the two germline ends. Looked up from germline, CDR1 is MNHGY and CDR2 is SAAAGT. The CDR3 is made up of 14 amino acids. CDR3 sequence (DNA): TGTGCCAGCAGTTTAAGACCCACGAACACTGAAGCTTTCTTT. Its translation is CASSLRPTNTEAFF.

This clone is medium-sized within its sample. CDR3 region: CASSTLAGGSYNEQFF. The CDR3 DNA reads as TGTGCCAGCAGTACCCTAGCGGGAGGCTCCTACAATGAGCAGTTCTTC. V gene TRBV6-8 combines with J gene TRBJ2-1; TRBD2 matches at 11 bases. Germline-derived CDR1 and CDR2 are MNHGY and SAAAGT. J was trimmed by 0 bases and V by 5 bases; bases with no gene match: 3. CDR3 length equals 16 residues.